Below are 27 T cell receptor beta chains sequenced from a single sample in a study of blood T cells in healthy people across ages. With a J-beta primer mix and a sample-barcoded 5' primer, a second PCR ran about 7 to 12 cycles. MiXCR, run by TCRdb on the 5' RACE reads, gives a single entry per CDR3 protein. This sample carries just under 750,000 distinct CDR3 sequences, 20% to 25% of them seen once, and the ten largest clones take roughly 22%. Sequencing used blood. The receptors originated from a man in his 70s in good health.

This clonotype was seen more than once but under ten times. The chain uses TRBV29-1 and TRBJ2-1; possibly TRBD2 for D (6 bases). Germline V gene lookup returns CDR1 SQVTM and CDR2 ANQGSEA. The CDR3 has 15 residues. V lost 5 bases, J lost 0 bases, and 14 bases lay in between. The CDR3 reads CSVSGGESSYNEQFF. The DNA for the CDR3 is TGCAGCGTTTCCGGCGGGGAGAGCTCCTACAATGAGCAGTTCTTC.

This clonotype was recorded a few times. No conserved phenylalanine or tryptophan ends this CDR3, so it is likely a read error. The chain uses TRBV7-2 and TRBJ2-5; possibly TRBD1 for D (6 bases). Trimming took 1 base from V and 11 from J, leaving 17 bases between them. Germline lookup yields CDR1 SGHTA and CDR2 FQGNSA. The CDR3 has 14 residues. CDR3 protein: CASSLETQGTEQYV. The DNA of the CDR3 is TGTGCCAGCAGCTTAGAAACCCAGGGGACGGAACAGTACGTC.

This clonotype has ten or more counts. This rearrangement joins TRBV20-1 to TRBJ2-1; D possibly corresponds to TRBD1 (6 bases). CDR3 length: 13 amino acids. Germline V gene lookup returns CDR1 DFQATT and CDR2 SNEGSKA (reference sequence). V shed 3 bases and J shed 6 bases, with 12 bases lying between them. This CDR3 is CSASQAGVNEQFF. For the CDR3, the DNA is TGCAGTGCTAGCCAGGCAGGGGTCAATGAGCAGTTCTTC.

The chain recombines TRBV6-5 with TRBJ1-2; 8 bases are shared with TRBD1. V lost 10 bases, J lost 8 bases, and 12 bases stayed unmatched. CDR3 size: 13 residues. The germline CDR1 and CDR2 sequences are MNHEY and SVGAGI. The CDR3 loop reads CATKPTGVIGYTF. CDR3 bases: TGTGCCACCAAACCGACAGGGGTTATCGGCTACACCTTC.

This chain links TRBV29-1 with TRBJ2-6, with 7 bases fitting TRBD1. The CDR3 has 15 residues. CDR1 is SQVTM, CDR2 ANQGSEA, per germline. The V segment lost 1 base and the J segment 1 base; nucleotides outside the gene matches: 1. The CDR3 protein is CSVEGDRSGANVLTF. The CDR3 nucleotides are TGCAGCGTTGAAGGGGACAGATCTGGGGCCAACGTCCTGACTTTC.

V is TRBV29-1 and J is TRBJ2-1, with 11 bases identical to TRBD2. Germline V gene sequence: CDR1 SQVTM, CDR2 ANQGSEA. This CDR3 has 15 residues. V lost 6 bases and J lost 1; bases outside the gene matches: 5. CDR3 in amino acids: CSVGTSGSSYNEQFF. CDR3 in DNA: TGCAGCGTCGGTACTAGCGGGAGTTCCTACAATGAGCAGTTCTTC.

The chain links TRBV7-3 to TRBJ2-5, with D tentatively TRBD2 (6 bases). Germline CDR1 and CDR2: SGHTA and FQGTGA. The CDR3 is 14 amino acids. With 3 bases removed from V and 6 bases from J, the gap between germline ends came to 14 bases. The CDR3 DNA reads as TGTGCCAGCAGCTTGGGGGACTGGAAACAGACCCAGTACTTC. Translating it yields CASSLGDWKQTQYF. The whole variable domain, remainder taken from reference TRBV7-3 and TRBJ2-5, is GAGVSQTPSNKVTEKGKYVELRCDPISGHTALYWYRQSLGQGPEFLIYFQGTGAADDSGLPNDRFFAVRPEGSVSTLKIQRTERGDSAVYLCASSLGDWKQTQYFGPGTRLLVL.

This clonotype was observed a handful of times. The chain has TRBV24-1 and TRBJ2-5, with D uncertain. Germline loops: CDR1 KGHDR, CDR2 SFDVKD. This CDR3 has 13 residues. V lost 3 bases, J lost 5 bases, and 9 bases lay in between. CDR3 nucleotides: TGTGCCACCAGTGATATCGGATGGGAGACCCAGTACTTC. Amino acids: CATSDIGWETQYF.

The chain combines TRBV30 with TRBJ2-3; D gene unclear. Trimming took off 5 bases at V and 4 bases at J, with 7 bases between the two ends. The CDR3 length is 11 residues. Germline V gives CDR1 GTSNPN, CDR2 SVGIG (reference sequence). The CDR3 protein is CAWESSDTQYF. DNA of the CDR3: TGTGCCTGGGAGTCATCAGATACGCAGTATTTT.

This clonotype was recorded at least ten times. The CDR3 bases are TGCAGCGTTGAGCAGGGGAAGGGCTACACCTTC. It translates to CSVEQGKGYTF. V and J are TRBV29-1 and TRBJ1-2, with D maybe TRBD1 (6 bases). Trimming stripped 3 bases from V and 8 bases from J, with 10 bases between. This CDR3 is 11 amino acids long. CDR1 SQVTM and CDR2 ANQGSEA come from the germline V gene.

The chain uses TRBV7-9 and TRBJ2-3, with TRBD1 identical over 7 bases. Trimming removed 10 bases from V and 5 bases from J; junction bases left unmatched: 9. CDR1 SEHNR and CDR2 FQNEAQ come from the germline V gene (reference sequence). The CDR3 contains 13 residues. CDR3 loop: CATDRAEGDTQYF. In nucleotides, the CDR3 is TGTGCCACTGACAGGGCTGAGGGAGATACGCAGTATTTT.

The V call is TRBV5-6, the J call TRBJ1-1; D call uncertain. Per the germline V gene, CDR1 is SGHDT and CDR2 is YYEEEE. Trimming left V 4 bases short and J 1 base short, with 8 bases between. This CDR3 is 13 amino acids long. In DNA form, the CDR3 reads TGTGCCAGCAGCCACCCCGGGAACACTGAAGCTTTCTTT. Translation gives CASSHPGNTEAFF.

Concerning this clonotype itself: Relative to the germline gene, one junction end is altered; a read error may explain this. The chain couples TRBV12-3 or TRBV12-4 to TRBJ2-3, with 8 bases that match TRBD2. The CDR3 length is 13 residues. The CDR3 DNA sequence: TGTGCCAGCAGCACTAGCGGACCAGATACGGAGTATTTT. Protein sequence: CASSTSGPDTEYF.

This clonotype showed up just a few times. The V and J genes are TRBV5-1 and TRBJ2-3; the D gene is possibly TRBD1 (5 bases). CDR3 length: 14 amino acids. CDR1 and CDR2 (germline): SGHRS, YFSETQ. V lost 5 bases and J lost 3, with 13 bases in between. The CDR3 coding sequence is TGCGCCAGCAGTGTAGGGGCGCCTACAGATACGCAGTATTTT. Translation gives CASSVGAPTDTQYF.

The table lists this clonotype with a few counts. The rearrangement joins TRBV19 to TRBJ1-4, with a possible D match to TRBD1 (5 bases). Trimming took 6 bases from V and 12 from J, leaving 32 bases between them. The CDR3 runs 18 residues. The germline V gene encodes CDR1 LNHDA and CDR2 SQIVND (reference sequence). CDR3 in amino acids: CASSRDPGPAISLKELFF. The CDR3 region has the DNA TGTGCCAGTAGCCGAGATCCGGGACCGGCGATTTCGTTGAAAGAACTGTTTTTT. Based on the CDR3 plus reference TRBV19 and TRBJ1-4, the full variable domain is DGGITQSPKYLFRKEGQNVTLSCEQNLNHDAMYWYRQDPGQGLRLIYYSQIVNDFQKGDIAEGYSVSREKKESFPLTVTSAQKNPTAFYLCASSRDPGPAISLKELFFGSGTQLSVL.

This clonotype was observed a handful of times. CDR3 nucleotide sequence: TGTGCCAGCAGTCAAGCCGGGACAGGGAACGAGCAGTACGTC. It specifies CASSQAGTGNEQYV. This chain uses TRBV12-3 or TRBV12-4 with TRBJ2-7; TRBD1 matches 9 bases. The CDR3 sequence is 14 residues long. V shed 5 bases, J shed 5 bases, and the junction held 7 bases outside the gene matches.

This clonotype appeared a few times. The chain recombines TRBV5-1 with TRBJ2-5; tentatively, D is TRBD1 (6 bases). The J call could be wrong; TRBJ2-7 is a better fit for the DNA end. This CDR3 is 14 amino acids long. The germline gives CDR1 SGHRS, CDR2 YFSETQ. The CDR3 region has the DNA TGCGCCAGCAGCCCTAGACAGGTCACCTACGAGCAGTACTTC. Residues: CASSPRQVTYEQYF.

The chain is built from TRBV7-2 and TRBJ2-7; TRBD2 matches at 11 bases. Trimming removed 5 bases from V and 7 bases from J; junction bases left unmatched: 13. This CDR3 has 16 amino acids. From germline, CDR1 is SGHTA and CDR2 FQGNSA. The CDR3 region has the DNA TGTGCCAGCAGCCCCGACTCACTAGCGGGAGAAGTAGAGCAGTACGTC. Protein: CASSPDSLAGEVEQYV.

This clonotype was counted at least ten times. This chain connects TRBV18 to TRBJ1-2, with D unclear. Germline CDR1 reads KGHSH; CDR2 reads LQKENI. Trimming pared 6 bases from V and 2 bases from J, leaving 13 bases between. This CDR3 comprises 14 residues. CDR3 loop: CASSQSTQNYGYTF. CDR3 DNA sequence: TGTGCCAGCTCTCAAAGCACCCAAAACTATGGCTACACCTTC.

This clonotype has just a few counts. The CDR3: CASSLAGTGVADTQYF. The CDR3 bases are TGTGCCAGCAGCTTAGCAGGAACAGGGGTTGCAGATACGCAGTATTTT. The gene calls are TRBV7-2 and TRBJ2-3; the match to TRBD1 covers 7 bases. In germline, CDR1 is SGHTA, CDR2 FQGNSA. Losses at the gene ends were 0 bases for V and 4 bases for J; bases not matched to a gene: 7. The CDR3 runs 16 residues.

The CDR3 DNA sequence: TGTGCCAGCAGCCGAAATCCGCCACAGTCTAGCACAGATACGCAGTATTTT. Translation: CASSRNPPQSSTDTQYF. The rearrangement joins TRBV3-1 to TRBJ2-3; D not certain. Germline assignment: CDR1 LGHDT and CDR2 YNNKEL (reference sequence). The CDR3 consists of 17 residues. Trimming took off 4 bases at V and 0 bases at J, with 17 bases between the two ends.

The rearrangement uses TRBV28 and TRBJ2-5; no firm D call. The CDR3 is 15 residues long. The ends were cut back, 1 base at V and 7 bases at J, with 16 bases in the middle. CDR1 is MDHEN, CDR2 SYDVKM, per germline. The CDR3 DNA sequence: TGTGCCAGCAGTTTATCAAGAACACTCCCCGGGACCCAGTACTTC. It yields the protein CASSLSRTLPGTQYF.

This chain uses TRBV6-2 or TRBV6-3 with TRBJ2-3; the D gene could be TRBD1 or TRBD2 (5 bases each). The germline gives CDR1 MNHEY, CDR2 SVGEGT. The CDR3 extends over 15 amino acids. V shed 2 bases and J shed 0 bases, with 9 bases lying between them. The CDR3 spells CASSYGGPSTDTQYF. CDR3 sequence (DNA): TGTGCCAGCAGTTACGGGGGACCTAGCACAGATACGCAGTATTTT.

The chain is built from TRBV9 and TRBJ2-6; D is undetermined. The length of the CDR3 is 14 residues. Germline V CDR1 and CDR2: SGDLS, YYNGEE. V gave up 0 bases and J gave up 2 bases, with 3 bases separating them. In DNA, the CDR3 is TGTGCCAGCAGCGTAGCAGCTGGGGCCAACGTCCTGACTTTC. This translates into CASSVAAGANVLTF.

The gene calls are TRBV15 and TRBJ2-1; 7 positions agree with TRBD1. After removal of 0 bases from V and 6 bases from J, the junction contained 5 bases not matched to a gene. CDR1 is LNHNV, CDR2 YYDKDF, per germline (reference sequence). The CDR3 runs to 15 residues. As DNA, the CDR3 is TGTGCCACCAGCAGAGATCGTAACAGGGGCAATGAGCAGTTCTTC. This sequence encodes CATSRDRNRGNEQFF.

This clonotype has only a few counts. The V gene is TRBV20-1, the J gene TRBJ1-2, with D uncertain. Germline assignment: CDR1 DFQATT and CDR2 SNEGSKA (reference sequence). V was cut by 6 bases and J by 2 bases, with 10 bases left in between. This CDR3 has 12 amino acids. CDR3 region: CSAPTENYGYTF. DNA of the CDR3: TGCAGTGCCCCCACAGAGAACTATGGCTACACCTTC.

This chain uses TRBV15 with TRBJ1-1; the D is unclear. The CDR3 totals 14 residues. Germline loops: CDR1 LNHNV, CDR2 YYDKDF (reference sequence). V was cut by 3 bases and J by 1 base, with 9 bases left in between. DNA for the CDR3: TGTGCCACCAGCAGGGGCAGGAGGAACACTGAAGCTTTCTTT. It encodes CATSRGRRNTEAFF.